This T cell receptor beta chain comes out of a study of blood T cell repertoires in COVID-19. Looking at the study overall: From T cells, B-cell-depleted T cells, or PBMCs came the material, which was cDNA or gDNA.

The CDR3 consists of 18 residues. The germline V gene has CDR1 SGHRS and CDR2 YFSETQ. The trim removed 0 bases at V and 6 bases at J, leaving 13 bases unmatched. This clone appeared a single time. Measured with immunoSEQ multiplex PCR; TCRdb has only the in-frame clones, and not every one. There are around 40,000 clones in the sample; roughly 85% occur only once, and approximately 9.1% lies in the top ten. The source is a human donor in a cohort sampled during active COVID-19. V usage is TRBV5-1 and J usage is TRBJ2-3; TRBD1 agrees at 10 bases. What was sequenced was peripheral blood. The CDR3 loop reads CASSLGMVWDRGRDTQYF. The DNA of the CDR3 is TGCGCCAGCAGCTTGGGGATGGTCTGGGACAGGGGCAGGGATACGCAGTATTTT.